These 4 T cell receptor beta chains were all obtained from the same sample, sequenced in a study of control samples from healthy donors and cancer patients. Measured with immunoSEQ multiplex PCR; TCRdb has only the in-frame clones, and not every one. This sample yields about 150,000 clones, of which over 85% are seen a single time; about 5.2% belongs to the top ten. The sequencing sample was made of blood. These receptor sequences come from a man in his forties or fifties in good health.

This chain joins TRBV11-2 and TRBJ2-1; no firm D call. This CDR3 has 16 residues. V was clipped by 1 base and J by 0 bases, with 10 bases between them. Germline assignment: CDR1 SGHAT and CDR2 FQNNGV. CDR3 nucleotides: TGTGCCAGCAGCTTAGGGCAGCGAAGCTCCTACAATGAGCAGTTCTTC. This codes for CASSLGQRSSYNEQFF.

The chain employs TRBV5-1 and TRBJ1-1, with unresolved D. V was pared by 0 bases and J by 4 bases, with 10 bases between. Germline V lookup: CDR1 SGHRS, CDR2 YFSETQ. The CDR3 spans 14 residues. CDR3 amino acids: CASSLEEPSTEAFF. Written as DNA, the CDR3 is TGCGCCAGCAGCTTGGAGGAGCCCAGCACTGAAGCTTTCTTT.

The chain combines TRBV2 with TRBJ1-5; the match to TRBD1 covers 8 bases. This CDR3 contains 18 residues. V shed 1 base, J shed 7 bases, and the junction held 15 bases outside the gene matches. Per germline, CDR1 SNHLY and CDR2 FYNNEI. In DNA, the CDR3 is TGTGCCAGCAGTGAAGTCGAACCCTGGACAGGGCTGAGACAGCCCCAGCATTTT. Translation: CASSEVEPWTGLRQPQHF.

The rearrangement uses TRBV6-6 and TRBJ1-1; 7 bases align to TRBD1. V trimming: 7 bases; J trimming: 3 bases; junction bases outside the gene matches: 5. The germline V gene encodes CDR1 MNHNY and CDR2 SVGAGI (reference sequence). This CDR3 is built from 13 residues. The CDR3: CASTLDRDTEAFF. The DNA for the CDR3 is TGTGCCAGCACCCTAGACAGGGACACTGAAGCTTTCTTT.